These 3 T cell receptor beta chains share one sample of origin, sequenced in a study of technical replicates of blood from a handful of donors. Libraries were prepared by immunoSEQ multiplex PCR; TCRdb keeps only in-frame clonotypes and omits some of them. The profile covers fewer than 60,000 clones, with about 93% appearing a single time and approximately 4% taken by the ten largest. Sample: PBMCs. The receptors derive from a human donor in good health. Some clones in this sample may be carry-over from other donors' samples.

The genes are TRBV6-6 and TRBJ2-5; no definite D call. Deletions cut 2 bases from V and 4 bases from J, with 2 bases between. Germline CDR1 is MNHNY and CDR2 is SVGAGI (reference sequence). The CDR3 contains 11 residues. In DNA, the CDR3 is TGTGCCAGCAGTTACCTAGAGACCCAGTACTTC. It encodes CASSYLETQYF.

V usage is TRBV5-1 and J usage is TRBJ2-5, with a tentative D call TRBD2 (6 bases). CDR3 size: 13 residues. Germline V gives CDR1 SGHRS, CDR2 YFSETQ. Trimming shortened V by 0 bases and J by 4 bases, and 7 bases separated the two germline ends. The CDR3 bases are TGCGCCAGCAGCTTGGGAGCGGGAGAGACCCAGTACTTC. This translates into CASSLGAGETQYF.

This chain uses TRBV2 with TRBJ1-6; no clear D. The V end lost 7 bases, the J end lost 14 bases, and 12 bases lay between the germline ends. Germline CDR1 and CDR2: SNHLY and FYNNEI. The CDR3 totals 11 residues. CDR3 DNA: TGTGCCAGCAAGGTTGGGCATGCCCTCCACTTT. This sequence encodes CASKVGHALHF.